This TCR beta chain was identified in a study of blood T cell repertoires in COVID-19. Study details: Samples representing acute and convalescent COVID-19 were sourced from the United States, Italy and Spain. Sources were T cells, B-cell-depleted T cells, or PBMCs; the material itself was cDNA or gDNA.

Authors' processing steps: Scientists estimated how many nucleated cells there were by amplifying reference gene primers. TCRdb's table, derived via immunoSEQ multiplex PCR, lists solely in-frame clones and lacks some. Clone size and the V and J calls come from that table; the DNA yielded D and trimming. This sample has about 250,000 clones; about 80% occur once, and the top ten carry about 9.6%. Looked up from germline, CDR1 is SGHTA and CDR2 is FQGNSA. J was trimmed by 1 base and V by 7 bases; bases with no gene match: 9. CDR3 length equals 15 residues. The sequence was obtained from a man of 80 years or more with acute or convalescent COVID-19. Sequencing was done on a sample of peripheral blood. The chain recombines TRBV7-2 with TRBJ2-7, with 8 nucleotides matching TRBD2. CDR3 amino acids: CASTLSGGPSYEQYF. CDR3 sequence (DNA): TGTGCCAGCACCCTAAGCGGGGGTCCTTCCTACGAGCAGTACTTC.